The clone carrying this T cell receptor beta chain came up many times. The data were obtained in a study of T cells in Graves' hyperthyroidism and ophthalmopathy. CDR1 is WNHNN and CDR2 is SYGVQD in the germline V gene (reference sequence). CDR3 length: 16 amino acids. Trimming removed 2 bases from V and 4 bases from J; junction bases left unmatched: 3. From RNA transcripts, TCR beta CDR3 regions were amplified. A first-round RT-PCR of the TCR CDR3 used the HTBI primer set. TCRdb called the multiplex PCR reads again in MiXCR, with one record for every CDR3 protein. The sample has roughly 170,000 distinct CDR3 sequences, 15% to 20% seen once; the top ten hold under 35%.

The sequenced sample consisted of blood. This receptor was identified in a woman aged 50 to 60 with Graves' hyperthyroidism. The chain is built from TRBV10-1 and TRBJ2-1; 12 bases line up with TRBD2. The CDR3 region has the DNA TGCGCCAGCAGTGAGGCGACTAGCGGGGGTTACAATGAGCAGTTCTTC. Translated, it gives CASSEATSGGYNEQFF.